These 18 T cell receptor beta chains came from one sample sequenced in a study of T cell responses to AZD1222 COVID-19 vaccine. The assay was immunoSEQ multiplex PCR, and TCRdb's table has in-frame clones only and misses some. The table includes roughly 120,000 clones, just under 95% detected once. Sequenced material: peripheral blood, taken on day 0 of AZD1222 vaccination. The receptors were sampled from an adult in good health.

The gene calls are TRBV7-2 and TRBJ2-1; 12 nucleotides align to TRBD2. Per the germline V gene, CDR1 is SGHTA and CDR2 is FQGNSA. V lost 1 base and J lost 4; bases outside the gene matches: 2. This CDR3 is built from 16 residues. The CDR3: CASSLDGLAGYNEQFF. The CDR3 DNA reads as TGTGCCAGCAGCTTAGATGGACTAGCGGGGTACAATGAGCAGTTCTTC.

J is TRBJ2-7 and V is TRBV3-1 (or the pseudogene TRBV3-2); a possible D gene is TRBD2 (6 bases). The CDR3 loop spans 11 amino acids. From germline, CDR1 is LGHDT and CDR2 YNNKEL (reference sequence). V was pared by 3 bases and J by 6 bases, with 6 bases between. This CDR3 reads CASSQGGEQYF. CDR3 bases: TGTGCCAGCAGCCAGGGGGGCGAGCAGTACTTC.

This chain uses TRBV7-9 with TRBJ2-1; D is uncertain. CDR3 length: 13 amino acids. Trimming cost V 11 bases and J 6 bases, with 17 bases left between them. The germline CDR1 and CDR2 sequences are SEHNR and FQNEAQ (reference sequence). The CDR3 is CAGEDGITNEQFF. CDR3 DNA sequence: TGTGCCGGGGAAGATGGGATTACCAATGAGCAGTTCTTC.

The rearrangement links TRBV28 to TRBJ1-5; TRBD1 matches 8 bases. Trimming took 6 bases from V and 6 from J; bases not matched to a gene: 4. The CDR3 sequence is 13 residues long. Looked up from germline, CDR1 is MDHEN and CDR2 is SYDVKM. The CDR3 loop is CASRTGVTQPQHF. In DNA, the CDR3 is TGTGCCAGCAGGACAGGGGTTACTCAGCCCCAGCATTTT.

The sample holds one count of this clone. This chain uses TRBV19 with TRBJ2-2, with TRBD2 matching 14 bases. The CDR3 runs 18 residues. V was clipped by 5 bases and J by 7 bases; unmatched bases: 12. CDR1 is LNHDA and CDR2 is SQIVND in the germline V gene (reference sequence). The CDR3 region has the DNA TGTGCCAGTAGTCTCACGAGACTAGCGGGAGGGTACGGCGGGGAGCTGTTTTTT. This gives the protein CASSLTRLAGGYGGELFF.

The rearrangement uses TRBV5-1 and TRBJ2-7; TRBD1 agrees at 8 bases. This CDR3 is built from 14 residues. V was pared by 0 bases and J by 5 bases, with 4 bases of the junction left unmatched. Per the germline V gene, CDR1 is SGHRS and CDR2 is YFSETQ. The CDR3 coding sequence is TGCGCCAGCAGCTTGGATGGACAGGGTAACGAGCAGTACTTC. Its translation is CASSLDGQGNEQYF.

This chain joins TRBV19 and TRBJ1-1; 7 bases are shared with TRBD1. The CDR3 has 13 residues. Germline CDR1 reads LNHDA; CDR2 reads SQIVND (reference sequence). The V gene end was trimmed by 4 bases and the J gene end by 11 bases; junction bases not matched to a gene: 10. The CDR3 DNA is TGTGCCAGTAGTAAAGGTCCAGGGGGACAGGCTTTCTTT. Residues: CASSKGPGGQAFF.

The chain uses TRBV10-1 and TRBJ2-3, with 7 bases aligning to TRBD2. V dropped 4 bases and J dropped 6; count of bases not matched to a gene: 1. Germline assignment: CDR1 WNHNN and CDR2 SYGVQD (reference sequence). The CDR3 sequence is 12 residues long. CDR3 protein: CASSAGGDTQYF. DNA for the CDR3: TGCGCCAGCAGTGCCGGGGGGGATACGCAGTATTTT.

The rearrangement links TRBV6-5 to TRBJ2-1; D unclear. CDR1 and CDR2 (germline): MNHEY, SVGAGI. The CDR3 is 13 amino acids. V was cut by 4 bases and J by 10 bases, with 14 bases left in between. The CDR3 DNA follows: TGTGCCAGCAGTTGGTTAAGGGATTCGGAGCAGTTCTTC. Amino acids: CASSWLRDSEQFF.

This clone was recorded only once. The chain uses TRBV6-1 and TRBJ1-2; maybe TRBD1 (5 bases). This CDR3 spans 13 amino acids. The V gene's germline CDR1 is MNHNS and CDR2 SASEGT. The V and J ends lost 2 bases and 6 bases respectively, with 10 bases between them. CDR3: CASSESGGNGYTF. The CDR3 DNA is TGTGCCAGCAGTGAATCGGGGGGAAATGGCTACACCTTC.

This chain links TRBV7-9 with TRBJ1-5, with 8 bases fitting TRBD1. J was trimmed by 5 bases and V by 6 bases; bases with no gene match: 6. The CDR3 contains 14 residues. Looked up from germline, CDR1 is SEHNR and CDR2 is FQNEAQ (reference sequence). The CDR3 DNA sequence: TGTGCCAGCAGATCACAGGGGGAGCATCAGCCCCAGCATTTT. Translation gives CASRSQGEHQPQHF. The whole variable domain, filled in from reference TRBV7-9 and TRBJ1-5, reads DTGVSQNPRHKITKRGQNVTFRCDPISEHNRLYWYRQTLGQGPEFLTYFQNEAQLEKSRLLSDRFSAERPKGSFSTLEIQRTEQGDSAMYLCASRSQGEHQPQHFGDGTRLSIL.

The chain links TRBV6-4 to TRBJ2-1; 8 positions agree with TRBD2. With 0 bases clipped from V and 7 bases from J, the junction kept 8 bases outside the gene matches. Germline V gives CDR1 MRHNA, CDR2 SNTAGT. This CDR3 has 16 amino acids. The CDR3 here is CASSDSIREGWNEQFF. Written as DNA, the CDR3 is TGTGCCAGCAGTGACTCGATACGGGAGGGTTGGAATGAGCAGTTCTTC.

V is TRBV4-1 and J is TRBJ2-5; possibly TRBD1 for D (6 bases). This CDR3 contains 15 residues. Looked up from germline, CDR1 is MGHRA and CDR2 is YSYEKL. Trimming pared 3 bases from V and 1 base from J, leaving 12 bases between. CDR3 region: CASSHEQGIQETQYF. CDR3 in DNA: TGCGCCAGCAGCCACGAACAGGGAATCCAAGAGACCCAGTACTTC.

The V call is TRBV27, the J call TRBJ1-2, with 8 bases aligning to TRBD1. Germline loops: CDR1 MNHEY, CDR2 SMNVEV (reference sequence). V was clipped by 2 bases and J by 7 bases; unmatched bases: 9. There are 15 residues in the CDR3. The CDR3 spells CASSLDRGQGTGYTF. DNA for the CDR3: TGTGCCAGCAGTTTAGATCGAGGACAGGGAACTGGCTACACCTTC.

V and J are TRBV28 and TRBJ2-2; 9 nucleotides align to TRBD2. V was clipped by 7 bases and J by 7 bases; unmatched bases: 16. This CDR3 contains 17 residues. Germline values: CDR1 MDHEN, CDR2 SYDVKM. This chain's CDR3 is CASISGASGAGGGELFF. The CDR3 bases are TGTGCCAGCATCTCGGGGGCTAGCGGGGCCGGAGGCGGGGAGCTGTTTTTT.

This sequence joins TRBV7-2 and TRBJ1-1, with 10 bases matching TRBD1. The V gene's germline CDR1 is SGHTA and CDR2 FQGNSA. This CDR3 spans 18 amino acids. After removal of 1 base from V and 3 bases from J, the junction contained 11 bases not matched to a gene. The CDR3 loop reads CASSLGAGQGKWDTEAFF. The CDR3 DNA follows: TGTGCCAGCAGCTTAGGCGCGGGACAGGGGAAATGGGACACTGAAGCTTTCTTT.

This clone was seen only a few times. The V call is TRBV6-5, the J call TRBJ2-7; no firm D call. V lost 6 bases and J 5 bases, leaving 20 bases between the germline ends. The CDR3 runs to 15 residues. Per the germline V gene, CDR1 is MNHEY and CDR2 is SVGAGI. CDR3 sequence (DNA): TGTGCCAGCAGCTCTTCCCCGACCTACAGCGACGAGCAGTACTTC. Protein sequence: CASSSSPTYSDEQYF.

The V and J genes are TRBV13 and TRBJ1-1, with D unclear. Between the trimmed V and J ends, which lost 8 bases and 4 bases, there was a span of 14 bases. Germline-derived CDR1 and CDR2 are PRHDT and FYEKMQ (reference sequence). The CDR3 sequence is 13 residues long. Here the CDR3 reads CASAHLEGTEAFF. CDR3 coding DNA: TGTGCCAGCGCACACCTCGAGGGCACTGAAGCTTTCTTT.